This T cell receptor beta chain was documented in a study of T-cell memory formation after mild COVID-19. Germline V gene data show CDR1 as SEHNR and CDR2 as FQNEAQ (reference sequence). CDR3 length equals 16 residues. J lost 7 bases, V lost 0 bases, and 7 bases had no gene match. MiXCR was run by TCRdb on the 5' RACE reads, yielding one entry per CDR3 protein. The data show fewer than 140,000 distinct CDR3 sequences, with 15% to 20% seen just once and 25% to 30% held by the top ten. This clonotype was counted between two and nine times. Sequenced input: PBMCs or a T cell subset sorted from them (not recorded which). This sequence originates from an adult woman who had mild COVID-19 (a few samples of this study predate the infection). Cell type and time point are not known. This chain links TRBV7-9 with TRBJ2-3; 10 nucleotides align to TRBD2. This chain's CDR3 is CASSLAVSGRWNTQYF. The CDR3, as DNA: TGTGCCAGCAGCTTAGCGGTTAGCGGGAGGTGGAATACGCAGTATTTT.